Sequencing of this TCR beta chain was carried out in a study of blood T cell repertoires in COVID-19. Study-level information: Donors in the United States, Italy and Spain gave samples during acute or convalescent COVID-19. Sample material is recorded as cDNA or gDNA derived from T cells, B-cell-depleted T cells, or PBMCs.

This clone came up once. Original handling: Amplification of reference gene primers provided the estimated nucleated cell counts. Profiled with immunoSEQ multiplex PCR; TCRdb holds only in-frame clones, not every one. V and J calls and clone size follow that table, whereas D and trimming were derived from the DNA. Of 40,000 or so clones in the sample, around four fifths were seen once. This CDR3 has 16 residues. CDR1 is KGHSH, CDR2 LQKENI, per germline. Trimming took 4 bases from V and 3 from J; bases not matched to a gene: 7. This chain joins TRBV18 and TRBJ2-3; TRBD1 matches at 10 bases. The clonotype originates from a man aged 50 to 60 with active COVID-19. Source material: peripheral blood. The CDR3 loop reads CASSRDRGLRTDTQYF. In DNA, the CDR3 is TGTGCCAGCTCACGTGACAGGGGGCTTCGGACAGATACGCAGTATTTT.